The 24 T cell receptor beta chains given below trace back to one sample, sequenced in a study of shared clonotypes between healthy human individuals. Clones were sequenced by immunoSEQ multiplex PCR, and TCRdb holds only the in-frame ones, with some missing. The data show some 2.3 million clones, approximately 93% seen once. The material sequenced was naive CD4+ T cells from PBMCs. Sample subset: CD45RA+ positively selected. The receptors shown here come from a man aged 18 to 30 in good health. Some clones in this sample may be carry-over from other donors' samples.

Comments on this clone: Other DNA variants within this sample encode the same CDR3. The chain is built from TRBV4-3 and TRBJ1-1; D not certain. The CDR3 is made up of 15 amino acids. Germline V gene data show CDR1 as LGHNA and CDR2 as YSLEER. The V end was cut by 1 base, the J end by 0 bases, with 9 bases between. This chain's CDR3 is CASSQGGRMNTEAFF. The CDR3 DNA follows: TGCGCCAGCAGCCAAGGTGGAAGGATGAACACTGAAGCTTTCTTT.

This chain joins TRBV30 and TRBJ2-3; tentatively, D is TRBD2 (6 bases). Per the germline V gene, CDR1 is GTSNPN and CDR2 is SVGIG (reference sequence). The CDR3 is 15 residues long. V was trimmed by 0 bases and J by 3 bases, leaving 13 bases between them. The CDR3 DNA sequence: TGTGCCTGGAGTGTAGTCACGGGGAGGACAGATACGCAGTATTTT. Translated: CAWSVVTGRTDTQYF.

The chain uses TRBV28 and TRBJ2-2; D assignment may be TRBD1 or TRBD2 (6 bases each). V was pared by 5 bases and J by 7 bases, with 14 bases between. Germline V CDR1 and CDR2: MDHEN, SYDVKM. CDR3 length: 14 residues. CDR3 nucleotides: TGTGCCAGCAGTCCTAGTGGGGGGCACGGGGAGCTGTTTTTT. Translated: CASSPSGGHGELFF.

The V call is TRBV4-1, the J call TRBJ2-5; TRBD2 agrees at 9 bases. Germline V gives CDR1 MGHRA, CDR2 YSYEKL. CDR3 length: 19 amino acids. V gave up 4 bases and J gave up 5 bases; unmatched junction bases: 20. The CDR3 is CASSPFPGTSLLLGETQYF. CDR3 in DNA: TGCGCCAGCAGCCCTTTTCCCGGGACTAGCCTACTATTAGGGGAGACCCAGTACTTC.

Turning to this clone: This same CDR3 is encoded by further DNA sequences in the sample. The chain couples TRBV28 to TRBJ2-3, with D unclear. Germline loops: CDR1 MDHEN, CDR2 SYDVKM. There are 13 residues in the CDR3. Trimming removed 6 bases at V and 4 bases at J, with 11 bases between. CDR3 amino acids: CASSPVGADTQYF. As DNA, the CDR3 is TGTGCCAGCAGCCCAGTGGGCGCAGATACGCAGTATTTT.

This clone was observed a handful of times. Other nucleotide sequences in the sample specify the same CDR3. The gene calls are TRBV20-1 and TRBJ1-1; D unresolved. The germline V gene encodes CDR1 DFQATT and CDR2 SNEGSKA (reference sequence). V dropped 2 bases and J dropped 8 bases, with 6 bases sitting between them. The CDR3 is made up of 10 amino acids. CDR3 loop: CSARRGEAFF. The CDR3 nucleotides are TGCAGTGCTAGACGCGGCGAAGCTTTCTTT.

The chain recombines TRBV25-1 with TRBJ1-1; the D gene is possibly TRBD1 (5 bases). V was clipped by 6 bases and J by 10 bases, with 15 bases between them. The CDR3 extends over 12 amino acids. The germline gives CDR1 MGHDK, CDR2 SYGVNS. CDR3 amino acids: CASRASGLGAFF. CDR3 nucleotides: TGTGCCAGCAGGGCGTCAGGGTTGGGAGCTTTCTTT.

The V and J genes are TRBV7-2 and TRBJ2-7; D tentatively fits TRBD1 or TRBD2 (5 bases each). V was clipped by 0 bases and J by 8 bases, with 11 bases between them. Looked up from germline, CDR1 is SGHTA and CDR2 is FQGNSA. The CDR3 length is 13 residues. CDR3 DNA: TGTGCCAGCAGCTTAGCCCGGGGCAGTCAGCAGTACTTC. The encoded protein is CASSLARGSQQYF.

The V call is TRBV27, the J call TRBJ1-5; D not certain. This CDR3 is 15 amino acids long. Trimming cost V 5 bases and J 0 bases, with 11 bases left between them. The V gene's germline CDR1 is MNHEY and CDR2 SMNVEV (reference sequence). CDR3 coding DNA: TGTGCCAGCAGTCCCCGAAGGGATAGCAATCAGCCCCAGCATTTT. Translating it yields CASSPRRDSNQPQHF.

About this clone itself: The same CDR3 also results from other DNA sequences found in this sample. The CDR3: CASSQGPSYEQYF. The CDR3 coding sequence is TGTGCCAGTAGTCAGGGTCCCTCCTACGAGCAGTACTTC. The rearrangement uses TRBV19 and TRBJ2-7; tentative D call: TRBD1 (5 bases). The ends were cut back, 5 bases at V and 0 bases at J, with 8 bases in the middle. The CDR3 is made up of 13 amino acids. The germline V gene encodes CDR1 LNHDA and CDR2 SQIVND (reference sequence).

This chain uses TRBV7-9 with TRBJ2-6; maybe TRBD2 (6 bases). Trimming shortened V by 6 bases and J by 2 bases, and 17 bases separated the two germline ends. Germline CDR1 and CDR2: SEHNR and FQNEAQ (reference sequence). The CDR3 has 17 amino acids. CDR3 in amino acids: CASRPASGEAGANVLTF. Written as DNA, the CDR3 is TGTGCCAGCAGACCCGCGTCGGGGGAGGCTGGGGCCAACGTCCTGACTTTC.

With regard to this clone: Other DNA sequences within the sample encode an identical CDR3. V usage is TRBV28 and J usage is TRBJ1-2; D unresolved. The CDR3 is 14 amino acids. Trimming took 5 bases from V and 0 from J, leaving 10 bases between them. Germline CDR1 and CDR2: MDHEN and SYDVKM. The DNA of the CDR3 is TGTGCCAGCAGTCTTTACCGGACTAACTATGGCTACACCTTC. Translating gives CASSLYRTNYGYTF.

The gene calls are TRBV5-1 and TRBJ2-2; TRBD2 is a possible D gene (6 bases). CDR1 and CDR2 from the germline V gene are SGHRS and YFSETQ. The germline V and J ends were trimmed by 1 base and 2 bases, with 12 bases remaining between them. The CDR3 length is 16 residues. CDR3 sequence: CASSLLAVGNTGELFF. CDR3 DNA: TGCGCCAGCAGCTTGTTAGCGGTTGGAAACACCGGGGAGCTGTTTTTT.

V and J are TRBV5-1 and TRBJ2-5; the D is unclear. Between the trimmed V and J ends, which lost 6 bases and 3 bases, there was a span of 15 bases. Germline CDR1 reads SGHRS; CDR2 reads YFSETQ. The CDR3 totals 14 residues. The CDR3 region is CASMLLGYKETQYF. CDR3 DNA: TGCGCCAGCATGCTTCTGGGGTATAAAGAGACCCAGTACTTC. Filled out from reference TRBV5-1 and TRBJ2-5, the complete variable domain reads KAGVTQTPRYLIKTRGQQVTLSCSPISGHRSVSWYQQTPGQGLQFLFEYFSETQRNKGNFPGRFSGRQFSNSRSEMNVSTLELGDSALYLCASMLLGYKETQYFGPGTRLLVL.

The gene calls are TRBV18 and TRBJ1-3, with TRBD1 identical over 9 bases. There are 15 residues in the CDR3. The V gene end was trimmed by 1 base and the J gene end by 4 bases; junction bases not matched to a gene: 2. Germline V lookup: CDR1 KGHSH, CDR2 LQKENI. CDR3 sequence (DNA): TGTGCCAGCTCACCACAAACAGGGGGCGGAAACACCATATATTTT. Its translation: CASSPQTGGGNTIYF. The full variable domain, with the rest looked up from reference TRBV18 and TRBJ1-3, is NAGVMQNPRHLVRRRGQEARLRCSPMKGHSHVYWYRQLPEEGLKFMVYLQKENIIDESGMPKERFSAEFPKEGPSILRIQQVVRGDSAAYFCASSPQTGGGNTIYFGEGSWLTVV.

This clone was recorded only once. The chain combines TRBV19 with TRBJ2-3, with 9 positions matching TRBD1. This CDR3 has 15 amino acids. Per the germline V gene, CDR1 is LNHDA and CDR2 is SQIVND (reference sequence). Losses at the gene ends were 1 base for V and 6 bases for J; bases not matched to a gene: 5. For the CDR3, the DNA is TGTGCCAGTAGTATAGTTCACAGGGGGCTTGATACGCAGTATTTT. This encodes CASSIVHRGLDTQYF.

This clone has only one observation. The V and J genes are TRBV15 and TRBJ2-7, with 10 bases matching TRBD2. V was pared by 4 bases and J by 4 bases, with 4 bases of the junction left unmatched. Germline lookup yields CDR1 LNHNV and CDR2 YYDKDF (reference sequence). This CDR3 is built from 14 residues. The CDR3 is CATSMASGSYEQYF. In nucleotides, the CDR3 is TGTGCCACCAGCATGGCTAGCGGGAGTTACGAGCAGTACTTC.

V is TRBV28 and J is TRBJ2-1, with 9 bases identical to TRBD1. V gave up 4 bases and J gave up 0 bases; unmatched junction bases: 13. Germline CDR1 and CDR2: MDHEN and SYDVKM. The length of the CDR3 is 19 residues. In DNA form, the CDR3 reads TGTGCCAGCAGTTCCCCGGGACAGGGACTACCGAGCTCCTACAATGAGCAGTTCTTC. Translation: CASSSPGQGLPSSYNEQFF.

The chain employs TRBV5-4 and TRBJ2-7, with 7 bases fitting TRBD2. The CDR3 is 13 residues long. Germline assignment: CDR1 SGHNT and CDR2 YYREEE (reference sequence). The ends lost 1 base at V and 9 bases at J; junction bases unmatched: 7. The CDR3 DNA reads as TGTGCCAGCAGCTTGTTATCGGGAGGCCCGCAGTACTTC. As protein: CASSLLSGGPQYF.

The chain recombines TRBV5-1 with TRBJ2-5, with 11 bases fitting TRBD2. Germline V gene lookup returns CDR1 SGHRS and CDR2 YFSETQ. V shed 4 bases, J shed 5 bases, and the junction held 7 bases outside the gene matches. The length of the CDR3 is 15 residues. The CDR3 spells CASSPIAGGPETQYF. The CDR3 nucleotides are TGCGCCAGCAGCCCGATAGCGGGAGGGCCGGAGACCCAGTACTTC.

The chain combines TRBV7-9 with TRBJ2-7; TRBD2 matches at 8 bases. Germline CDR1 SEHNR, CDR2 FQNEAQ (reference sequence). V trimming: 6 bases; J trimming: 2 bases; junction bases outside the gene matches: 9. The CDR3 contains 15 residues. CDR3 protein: CASRRGESVAYEQYF. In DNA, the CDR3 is TGTGCCAGCAGGCGGGGGGAGTCCGTGGCCTACGAGCAGTACTTC. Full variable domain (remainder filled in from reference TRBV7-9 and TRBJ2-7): DTGVSQNPRHKITKRGQNVTFRCDPISEHNRLYWYRQTLGQGPEFLTYFQNEAQLEKSRLLSDRFSAERPKGSFSTLEIQRTEQGDSAMYLCASRRGESVAYEQYFGPGTRLTVT.

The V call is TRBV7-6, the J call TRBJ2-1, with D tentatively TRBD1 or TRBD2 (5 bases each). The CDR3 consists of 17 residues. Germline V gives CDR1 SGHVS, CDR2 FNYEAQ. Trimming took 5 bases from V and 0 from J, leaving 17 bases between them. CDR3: CASSSSPRDHSYNEQFF. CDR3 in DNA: TGTGCCAGCAGCAGCTCACCCCGGGACCACTCCTACAATGAGCAGTTCTTC.

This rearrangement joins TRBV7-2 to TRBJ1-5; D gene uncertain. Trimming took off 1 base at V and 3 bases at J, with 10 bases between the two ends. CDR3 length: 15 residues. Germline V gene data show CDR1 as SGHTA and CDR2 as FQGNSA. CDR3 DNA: TGTGCCAGCAGCTTAGATATTTCCAACAATCAGCCCCAGCATTTT. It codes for CASSLDISNNQPQHF.

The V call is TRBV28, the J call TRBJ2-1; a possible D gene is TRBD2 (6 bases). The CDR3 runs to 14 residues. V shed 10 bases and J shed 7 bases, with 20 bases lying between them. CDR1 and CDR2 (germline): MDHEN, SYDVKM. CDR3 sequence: CATERGGFGNEQFF. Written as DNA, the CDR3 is TGTGCCACCGAAAGAGGAGGGTTCGGAAATGAGCAGTTCTTC. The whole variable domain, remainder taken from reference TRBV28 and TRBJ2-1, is DVKVTQSSRYLVKRTGEKVFLECVQDMDHENMFWYRQDPGLGLRLIYFSYDVKMKEKGDIPEGYSVSREKKERFSLILESASTNQTSMYLCATERGGFGNEQFFGPGTRLTVL.